These T cell receptor beta chains were read from a single sample in a study of identical twins. A single record per CDR3 protein comes from TCRdb applying MiXCR to the 5' RACE reads. Of about 890,000 distinct CDR3 sequences listed, roughly 12% are singletons. The same sample was also used in a study of yellow fever vaccine responses in identical twins.

Sequencing was carried out using PBMCs. These TCRs come from a young woman in good health. Both conserved end residues are part of each CDR3. The order of the fields is D gene, J gene, V gene, clone size, CDR3 protein, CDR3 DNA. A D gene is named only where the DNA matches it firmly. Clone size is given for some rows only: seen once, a few or many times, or a class if the clone is expanded.

d_call: NA
j_call: TRBJ2-1
v_call: TRBV7-2
clone_size: few
cdr3_aa: CASSLAMYEQFF
cdr3_nt: TGTGCCAGCAGCTTAGCTATGTATGAGCAGTTCTTC

d_call: NA
j_call: TRBJ2-1
v_call: TRBV18
clone_size: NA
cdr3_aa: CASSPPLPQRYHYNEQFF
cdr3_nt: TGTGCCAGCTCACCACCGTTGCCCCAGCGATATCACTACAATGAGCAGTTCTTC

d_call: TRBD2
j_call: TRBJ2-4
v_call: TRBV28
clone_size: NA
cdr3_aa: CASNAHLGGAKNIQYF
cdr3_nt: TGTGCCAGCAATGCCCACCTGGGGGGGGCCAAAAACATTCAGTACTTC

d_call: NA
j_call: TRBJ1-5
v_call: TRBV3-1
clone_size: NA
cdr3_aa: CASSQDTLGQPQHF
cdr3_nt: TGTGCCAGCAGCCAAGATACCCTCGGGCAGCCCCAGCATTTT

d_call: NA
j_call: TRBJ2-2
v_call: TRBV2
clone_size: few
cdr3_aa: CASGGARNTGELFF
cdr3_nt: TGTGCCAGCGGGGGGGCGAGGAACACCGGGGAGCTGTTTTTT

d_call: NA
j_call: TRBJ2-1
v_call: TRBV4-1
clone_size: few
cdr3_aa: CASSQDGRGQFF
cdr3_nt: TGCGCCAGCAGCCAAGACGGTCGCGGGCAGTTCTTC

d_call: NA
j_call: TRBJ2-2
v_call: TRBV6-5
clone_size: NA
cdr3_aa: CASSYVLARGPDTGELFF
cdr3_nt: TGTGCCAGCAGTTATGTCCTGGCCAGGGGACCAGACACCGGGGAGCTGTTTTTT

d_call: TRBD2
j_call: TRBJ2-1
v_call: TRBV10-3
clone_size: NA
cdr3_aa: CAICERGSYNEQFF
cdr3_nt: TGTGCCATCTGCGAGCGGGGGTCCTACAATGAGCAGTTCTTC

d_call: TRBD1
j_call: TRBJ2-1
v_call: TRBV12-3/TRBV12-4
clone_size: few
cdr3_aa: CASRHQQGSYEQFF
cdr3_nt: TGTGCCAGCAGACATCAACAGGGGAGTTATGAGCAGTTCTTC

d_call: NA
j_call: TRBJ2-5
v_call: TRBV14
clone_size: few
cdr3_aa: CASSQEPAQETQYF
cdr3_nt: TGTGCCAGCAGCCAAGAACCCGCCCAAGAGACCCAGTACTTC

d_call: NA
j_call: TRBJ1-3
v_call: TRBV3-1
clone_size: few
cdr3_aa: CASSQVSESSGNTIYF
cdr3_nt: TGTGCCAGCAGCCAAGTCTCAGAGAGCTCTGGAAACACCATATATTTT

d_call: TRBD2
j_call: TRBJ2-1
v_call: TRBV5-1
clone_size: few
cdr3_aa: CASSPELAGGPSEQFF
cdr3_nt: TGCGCCAGCAGCCCGGAACTAGCGGGGGGGCCCTCCGAGCAGTTCTTC

d_call: TRBD1
j_call: TRBJ1-2
v_call: TRBV9
clone_size: few
cdr3_aa: CASSAGTGDRYGYTF
cdr3_nt: TGTGCCAGCAGCGCCGGGACAGGGGATAGGTATGGCTACACCTTC

d_call: TRBD1
j_call: TRBJ1-3
v_call: TRBV12-3/TRBV12-4
clone_size: NA
cdr3_aa: CASSPTGGFGNTIYF
cdr3_nt: TGTGCCAGCAGTCCCACAGGGGGATTTGGAAACACCATATATTTT

d_call: TRBD1
j_call: TRBJ1-1
v_call: TRBV20-1
clone_size: NA
cdr3_aa: CSARELQGALNTEAFF
cdr3_nt: TGCAGTGCTAGAGAATTACAGGGGGCCCTGAACACTGAAGCTTTCTTT

d_call: NA
j_call: TRBJ2-1
v_call: TRBV7-7
clone_size: NA
cdr3_aa: CASSSRDGMAEQFF
cdr3_nt: TGTGCCAGCAGCTCACGGGACGGAATGGCTGAGCAGTTCTTC

d_call: TRBD1
j_call: TRBJ1-5
v_call: TRBV24-1
clone_size: many
cdr3_aa: CATSGQGAINQPQHF
cdr3_nt: TGTGCCACCAGCGGGCAGGGGGCGATCAATCAGCCCCAGCATTTT

d_call: TRBD2
j_call: TRBJ2-1
v_call: TRBV4-1
clone_size: few
cdr3_aa: CASSPGGFSYNEQFF
cdr3_nt: TGCGCCAGCAGCCCGGGGGGGTTCTCCTACAATGAGCAGTTCTTC

d_call: NA
j_call: TRBJ2-1
v_call: TRBV6-2/TRBV6-3
clone_size: few
cdr3_aa: CASSYTGTLPSSYNEQFF
cdr3_nt: TGTGCCAGCAGTTACACCGGGACCTTACCTAGCTCCTACAATGAGCAGTTCTTC

d_call: NA
j_call: TRBJ2-1
v_call: TRBV3-1
clone_size: few
cdr3_aa: CASSQEFTRVGEQFF
cdr3_nt: TGTGCCAGCAGCCAAGAATTCACGAGGGTGGGTGAGCAGTTCTTC

d_call: TRBD2
j_call: TRBJ2-3
v_call: TRBV11-1
clone_size: NA
cdr3_aa: CASSFLWKRLAGEVADTQYF
cdr3_nt: TGTGCCAGCAGCTTCCTCTGGAAGAGACTAGCGGGAGAGGTGGCAGATACGCAGTATTTT

d_call: TRBD2
j_call: TRBJ2-7
v_call: TRBV5-6
clone_size: few
cdr3_aa: CASSFTLAGGPDEQYF
cdr3_nt: TGTGCCAGCAGCTTTACACTAGCGGGAGGGCCGGACGAGCAGTACTTC

d_call: TRBD2
j_call: TRBJ2-5
v_call: TRBV7-8
clone_size: NA
cdr3_aa: CASSLARTSGLQETQYF
cdr3_nt: TGTGCCAGCAGCTTAGCGAGGACTAGCGGGTTACAAGAGACCCAGTACTTC

d_call: TRBD1
j_call: TRBJ2-5
v_call: TRBV4-1
clone_size: few
cdr3_aa: CASSQGWTGASETQYF
cdr3_nt: TGCGCCAGCAGCCAAGGTTGGACAGGGGCGTCCGAGACCCAGTACTTC

d_call: NA
j_call: TRBJ2-1
v_call: TRBV3-1
clone_size: NA
cdr3_aa: CACSNQRGLRGGNEQFF
cdr3_nt: TGTGCCTGCTCCAACCAACGGGGTTTGAGAGGTGGGAATGAGCAGTTCTTC

d_call: NA
j_call: TRBJ2-1
v_call: TRBV6-5
clone_size: few
cdr3_aa: CASSYSSSRYNEQFF
cdr3_nt: TGTGCCAGCAGTTACTCGTCTAGCAGATACAATGAGCAGTTCTTC

d_call: NA
j_call: TRBJ2-5
v_call: TRBV20-1
clone_size: NA
cdr3_aa: CSARTPKGLVQETQYF
cdr3_nt: TGCAGTGCTAGAACTCCCAAAGGGCTGGTCCAAGAGACCCAGTACTTC

d_call: TRBD1
j_call: TRBJ1-6
v_call: TRBV20-1
clone_size: few
cdr3_aa: CSATWTGAYNSPLHF
cdr3_nt: TGCAGTGCTACGTGGACAGGGGCCTATAATTCACCCCTCCACTTT

d_call: NA
j_call: TRBJ2-3
v_call: TRBV11-2
clone_size: NA
cdr3_aa: CASSLGTGVRHTQYF
cdr3_nt: TGTGCCAGCAGCTTAGGTACGGGAGTCCGACATACGCAGTATTTT

d_call: NA
j_call: TRBJ2-6
v_call: TRBV6-5
clone_size: NA
cdr3_aa: CASSYSTTLGGANVLTF
cdr3_nt: TGTGCCAGCAGTTACTCGACCACGCTGGGGGGGGCCAACGTCCTGACTTTC

d_call: NA
j_call: TRBJ1-5
v_call: TRBV24-1
clone_size: few
cdr3_aa: CATGSLEPQHF
cdr3_nt: TGTGCCACCGGGTCTTTGGAGCCCCAGCATTTT

d_call: TRBD1
j_call: TRBJ2-7
v_call: TRBV29-1
clone_size: many
cdr3_aa: CSVEDLGQVYF
cdr3_nt: TGCAGCGTTGAAGATCTGGGACAGGTTTACTTC

d_call: TRBD1
j_call: TRBJ1-2
v_call: TRBV7-9
clone_size: NA
cdr3_aa: CASSRGQGHGYTF
cdr3_nt: TGTGCCAGCAGCCGGGGACAGGGACATGGCTACACCTTC

d_call: TRBD2
j_call: TRBJ2-5
v_call: TRBV20-1
clone_size: NA
cdr3_aa: CSARDSSGGQETQYF
cdr3_nt: TGCAGTGCTAGAGATAGTAGCGGGGGACAAGAGACCCAGTACTTC

d_call: TRBD2
j_call: TRBJ2-1
v_call: TRBV6-1
clone_size: few
cdr3_aa: CASRASGGTYNEQFF
cdr3_nt: TGTGCCAGCAGGGCTAGCGGGGGAACCTACAATGAGCAGTTCTTC

d_call: TRBD1
j_call: TRBJ2-7
v_call: TRBV4-1
clone_size: few
cdr3_aa: CASSYGRGQGDEQYF
cdr3_nt: TGCGCCAGCAGCTACGGTAGGGGACAGGGGGACGAGCAGTACTTC

d_call: NA
j_call: TRBJ2-6
v_call: TRBV3-1
clone_size: many
cdr3_aa: CASSQEVGSGANVLTF
cdr3_nt: TGTGCCAGCAGCCAAGAGGTGGGCTCTGGGGCCAACGTCCTGACTTTC